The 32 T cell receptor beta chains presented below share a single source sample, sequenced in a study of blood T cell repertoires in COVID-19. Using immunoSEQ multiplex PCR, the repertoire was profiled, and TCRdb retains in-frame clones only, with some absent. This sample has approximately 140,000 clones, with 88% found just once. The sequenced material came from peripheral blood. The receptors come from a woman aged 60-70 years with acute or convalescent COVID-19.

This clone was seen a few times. Here the CDR3 DNA reads TGTGCCAGCAGCTTAGCGGGGGGTTCCTACGAGCAGTACTTC. Encoded protein: CASSLAGGSYEQYF. The V gene is TRBV5-5, the J gene TRBJ2-7; 9 bases are a match to TRBD2. V lost 2 bases, J lost 1 base, and 1 base stayed unmatched. The CDR3 runs to 14 residues. The V gene's germline CDR1 is SGHKS and CDR2 YYEKEE (reference sequence). Supplemented by reference TRBV5-5 and TRBJ2-7, the full variable domain reads DAGVTQSPTHLIKTRGQQVTLRCSPISGHKSVSWYQQVLGQGPQFIFQYYEKEERGRGNFPDRFSARQFPNYSSELNVNALLLGDSALYLCASSLAGGSYEQYFGPGTRLTVT.

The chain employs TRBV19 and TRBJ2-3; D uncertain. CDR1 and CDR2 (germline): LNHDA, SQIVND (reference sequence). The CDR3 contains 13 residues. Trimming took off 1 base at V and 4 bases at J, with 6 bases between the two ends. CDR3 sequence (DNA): TGTGCCAGTAGTATAGGTCAGGCAGATACGCAGTATTTT. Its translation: CASSIGQADTQYF.

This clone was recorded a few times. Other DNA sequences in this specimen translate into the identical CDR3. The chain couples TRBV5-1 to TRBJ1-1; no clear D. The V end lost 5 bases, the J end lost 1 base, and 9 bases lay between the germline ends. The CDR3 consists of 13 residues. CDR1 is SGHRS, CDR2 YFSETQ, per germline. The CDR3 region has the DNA TGCGCCAGCAGTTCAGGTGAGAACACTGAAGCTTTCTTT. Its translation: CASSSGENTEAFF.

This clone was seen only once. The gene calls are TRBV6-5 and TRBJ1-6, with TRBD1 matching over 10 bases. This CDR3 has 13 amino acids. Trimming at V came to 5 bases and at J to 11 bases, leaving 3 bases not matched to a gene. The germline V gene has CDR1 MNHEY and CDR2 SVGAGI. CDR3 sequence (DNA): TGTGCCAGCAGTCGGACAGGGGGAACACCCCTCCACTTT. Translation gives CASSRTGGTPLHF.

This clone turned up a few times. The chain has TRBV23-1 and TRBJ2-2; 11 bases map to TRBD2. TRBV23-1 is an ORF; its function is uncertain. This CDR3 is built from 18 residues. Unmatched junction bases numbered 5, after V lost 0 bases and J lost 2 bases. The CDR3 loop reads CASSQSPSGGSNTGELFF. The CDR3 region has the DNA TGCGCCAGCAGTCAATCGCCTAGCGGGGGGTCTAACACCGGGGAGCTGTTTTTT.

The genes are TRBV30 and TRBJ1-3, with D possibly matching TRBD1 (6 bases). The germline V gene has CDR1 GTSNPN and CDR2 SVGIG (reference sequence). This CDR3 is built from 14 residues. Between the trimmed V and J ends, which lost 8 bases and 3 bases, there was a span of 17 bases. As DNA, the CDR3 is TGTGCCGCGGAGGTCTACAGGGTTGGAAACACCATATATTTT. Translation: CAAEVYRVGNTIYF.

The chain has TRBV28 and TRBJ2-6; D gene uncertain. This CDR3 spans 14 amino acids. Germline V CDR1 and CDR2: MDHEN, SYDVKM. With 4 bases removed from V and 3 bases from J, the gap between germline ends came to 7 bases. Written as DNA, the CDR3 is TGTGCCAGCAGTTCTCCCCGTGGGGCCAACGTCCTGACTTTC. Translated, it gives CASSSPRGANVLTF.

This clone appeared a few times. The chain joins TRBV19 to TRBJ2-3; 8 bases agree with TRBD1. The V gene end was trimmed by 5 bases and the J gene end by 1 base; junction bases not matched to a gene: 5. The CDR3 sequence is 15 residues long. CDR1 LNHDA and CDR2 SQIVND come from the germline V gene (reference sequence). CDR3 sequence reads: CASSSGQGGTDTQYF. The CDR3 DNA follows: TGTGCCAGTAGTTCCGGACAGGGTGGCACAGATACGCAGTATTTT.

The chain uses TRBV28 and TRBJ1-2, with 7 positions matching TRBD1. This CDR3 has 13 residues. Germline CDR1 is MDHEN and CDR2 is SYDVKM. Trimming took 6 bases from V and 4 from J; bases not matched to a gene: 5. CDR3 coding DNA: TGTGCCAGCAGCTCTGGACAGGCCTATGGCTACACCTTC. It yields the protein CASSSGQAYGYTF.

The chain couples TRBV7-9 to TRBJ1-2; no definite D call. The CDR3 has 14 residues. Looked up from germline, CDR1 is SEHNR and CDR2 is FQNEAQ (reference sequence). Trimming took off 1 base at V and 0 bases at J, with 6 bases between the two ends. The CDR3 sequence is CASSLGQTNYGYTF. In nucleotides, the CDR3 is TGTGCCAGCAGCTTAGGGCAGACTAACTATGGCTACACCTTC. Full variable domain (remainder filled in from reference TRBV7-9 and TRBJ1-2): DTGVSQNPRHKITKRGQNVTFRCDPISEHNRLYWYRQTLGQGPEFLTYFQNEAQLEKSRLLSDRFSAERPKGSFSTLEIQRTEQGDSAMYLCASSLGQTNYGYTFGSGTRLTVV.

CDR3 sequence reads: CASSPRSRSGNTIYF. The CDR3 DNA reads TGTGCCAGCAGCCCCCGGAGCCGCTCTGGAAACACCATATATTTT. The V and J genes are TRBV9 and TRBJ1-3; D unresolved. The CDR3 extends over 15 amino acids. With 4 bases removed from V and 0 bases from J, the gap between germline ends came to 11 bases. Germline CDR1 and CDR2: SGDLS and YYNGEE.

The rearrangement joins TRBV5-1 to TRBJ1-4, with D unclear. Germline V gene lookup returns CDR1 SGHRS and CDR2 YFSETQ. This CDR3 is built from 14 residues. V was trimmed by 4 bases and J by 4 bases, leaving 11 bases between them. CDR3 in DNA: TGCGCCAGCAGCCTGCTCCCGAGTAATGAAAAACTGTTTTTT. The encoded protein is CASSLLPSNEKLFF.

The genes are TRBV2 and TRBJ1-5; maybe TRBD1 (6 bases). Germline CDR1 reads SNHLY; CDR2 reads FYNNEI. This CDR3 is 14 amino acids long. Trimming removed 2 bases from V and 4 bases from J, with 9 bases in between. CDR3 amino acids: CASSEWTENQPQHF. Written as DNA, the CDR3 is TGTGCCAGCAGTGAATGGACAGAAAATCAGCCCCAGCATTTT.

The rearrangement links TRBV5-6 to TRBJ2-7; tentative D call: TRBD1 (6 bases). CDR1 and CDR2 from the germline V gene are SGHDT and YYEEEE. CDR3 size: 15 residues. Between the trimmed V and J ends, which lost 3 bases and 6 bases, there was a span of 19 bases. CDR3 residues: CASSSTGTPRGEQYF. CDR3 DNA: TGTGCCAGCAGCTCCACCGGGACACCGCGAGGCGAGCAGTACTTC.

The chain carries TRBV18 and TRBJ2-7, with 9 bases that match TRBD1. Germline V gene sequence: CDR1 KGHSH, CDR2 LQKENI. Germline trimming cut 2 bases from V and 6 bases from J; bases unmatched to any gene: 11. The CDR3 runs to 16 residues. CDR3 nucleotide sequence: TGTGCCAGCTCACCAAAGTCAGGGACAGGGATAAGCGAGCAGTACTTC. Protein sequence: CASSPKSGTGISEQYF.

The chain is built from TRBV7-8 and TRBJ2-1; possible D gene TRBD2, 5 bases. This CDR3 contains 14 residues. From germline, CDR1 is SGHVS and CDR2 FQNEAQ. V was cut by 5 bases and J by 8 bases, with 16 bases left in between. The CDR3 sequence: CASSQPRGRDEQFF. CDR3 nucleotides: TGTGCCAGCAGCCAGCCCCGGGGTCGAGATGAGCAGTTCTTC. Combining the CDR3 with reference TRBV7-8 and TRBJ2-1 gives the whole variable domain GAGVSQSPRYKVAKRGQDVALRCDPISGHVSLFWYQQALGQGPEFLTYFQNEAQLDKSGLPSDRFFAERPEGSVSTLKIQRTQQEDSAVYLCASSQPRGRDEQFFGPGTRLTVL.

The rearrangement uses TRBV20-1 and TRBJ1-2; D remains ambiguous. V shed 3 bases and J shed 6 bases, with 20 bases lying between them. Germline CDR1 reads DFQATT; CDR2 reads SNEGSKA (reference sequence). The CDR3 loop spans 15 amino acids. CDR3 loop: CSASNWVGGIDGYTF. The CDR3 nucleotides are TGCAGTGCTAGTAACTGGGTAGGAGGGATTGATGGCTACACCTTC.

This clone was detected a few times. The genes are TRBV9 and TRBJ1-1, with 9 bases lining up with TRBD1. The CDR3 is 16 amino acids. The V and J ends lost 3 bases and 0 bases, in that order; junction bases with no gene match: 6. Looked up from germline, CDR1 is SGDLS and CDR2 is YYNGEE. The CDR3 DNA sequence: TGTGCCAGCAGCGCGGGACAGGGACTGATGAACACTGAAGCTTTCTTT. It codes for CASSAGQGLMNTEAFF.

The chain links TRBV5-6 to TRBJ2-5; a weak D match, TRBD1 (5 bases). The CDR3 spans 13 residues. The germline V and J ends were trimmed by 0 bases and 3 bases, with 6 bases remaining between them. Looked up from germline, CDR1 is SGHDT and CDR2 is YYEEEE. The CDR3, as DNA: TGTGCCAGCAGCTTGGTACAGGAAGAGACCCAGTACTTC. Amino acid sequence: CASSLVQEETQYF.

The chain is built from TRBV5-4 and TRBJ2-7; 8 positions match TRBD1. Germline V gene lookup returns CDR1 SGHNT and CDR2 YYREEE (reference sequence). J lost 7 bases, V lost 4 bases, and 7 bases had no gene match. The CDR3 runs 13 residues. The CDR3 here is CASSRDRSTEQYF. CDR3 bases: TGTGCCAGCAGCCGGGACAGGTCTACGGAGCAGTACTTC.

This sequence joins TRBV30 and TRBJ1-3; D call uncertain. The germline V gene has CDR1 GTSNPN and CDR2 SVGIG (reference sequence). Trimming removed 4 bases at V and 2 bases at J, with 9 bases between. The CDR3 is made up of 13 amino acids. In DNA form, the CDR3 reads TGTGCCTGGACCATAAGCGCTGGAAACACCATATATTTT. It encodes CAWTISAGNTIYF.

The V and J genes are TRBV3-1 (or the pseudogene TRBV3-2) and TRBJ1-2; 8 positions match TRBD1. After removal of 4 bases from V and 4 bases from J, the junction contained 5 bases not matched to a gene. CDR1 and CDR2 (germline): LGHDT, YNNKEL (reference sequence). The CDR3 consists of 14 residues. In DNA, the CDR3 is TGTGCCAGCAGCCTTCGGACAGGGTCCTATGGCTACACCTTC. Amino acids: CASSLRTGSYGYTF.

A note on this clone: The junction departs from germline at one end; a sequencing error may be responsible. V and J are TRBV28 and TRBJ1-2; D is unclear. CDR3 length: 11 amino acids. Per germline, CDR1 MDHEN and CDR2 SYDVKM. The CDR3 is CASRVVTPPVF. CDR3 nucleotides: TGTGCCAGCCGTGTGGTTACCCCCCCGGTCTTC.

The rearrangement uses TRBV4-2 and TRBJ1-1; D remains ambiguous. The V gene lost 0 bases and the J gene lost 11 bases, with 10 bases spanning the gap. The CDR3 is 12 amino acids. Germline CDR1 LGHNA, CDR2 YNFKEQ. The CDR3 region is CASSQDRMAAFF. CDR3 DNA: TGTGCCAGCAGCCAAGATCGCATGGCCGCTTTCTTT.

The CDR3 DNA follows: TGCGCCAGCAGCTCTACAGATACGCAGTATTTT. Its protein product is CASSSTDTQYF. This rearrangement joins TRBV5-1 to TRBJ2-3, with D unclear. Germline CDR1 and CDR2: SGHRS and YFSETQ. CDR3 length: 11 amino acids. V lost 3 bases to trimming and J lost 3 bases, with 2 bases between them.

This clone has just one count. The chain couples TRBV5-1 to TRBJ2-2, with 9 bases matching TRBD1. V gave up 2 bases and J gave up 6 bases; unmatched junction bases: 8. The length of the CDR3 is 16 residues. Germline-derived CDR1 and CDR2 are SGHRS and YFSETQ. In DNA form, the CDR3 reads TGCGCCAGCAGCTTCGCACCGGGACAGGGACCCGGGGAGCTGTTTTTT. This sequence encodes CASSFAPGQGPGELFF.

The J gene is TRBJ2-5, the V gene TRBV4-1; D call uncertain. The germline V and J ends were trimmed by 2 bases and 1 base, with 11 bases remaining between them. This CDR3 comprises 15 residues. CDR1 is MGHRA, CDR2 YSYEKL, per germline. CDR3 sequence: CASSQSPQRQETQYF. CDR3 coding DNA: TGCGCCAGCAGCCAAAGCCCCCAGCGCCAAGAGACCCAGTACTTC.

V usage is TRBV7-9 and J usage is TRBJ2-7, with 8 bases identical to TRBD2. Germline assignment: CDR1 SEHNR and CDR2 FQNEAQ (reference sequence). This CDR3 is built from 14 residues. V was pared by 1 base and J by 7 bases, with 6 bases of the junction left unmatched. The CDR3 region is CASSLVGGAREQYF. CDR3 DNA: TGTGCCAGCAGCTTAGTCGGGGGGGCCCGGGAGCAGTACTTC.

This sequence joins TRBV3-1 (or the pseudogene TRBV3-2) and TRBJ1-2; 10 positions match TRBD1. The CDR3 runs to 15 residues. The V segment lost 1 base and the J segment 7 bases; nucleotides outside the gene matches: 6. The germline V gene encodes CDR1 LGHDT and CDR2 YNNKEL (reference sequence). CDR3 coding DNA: TGTGCCAGCAGCCAAGGGGACAGGGGCTGGCCTGGCTACACCTTC. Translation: CASSQGDRGWPGYTF.

CDR3 sequence (DNA): TGTGCCAGCAGTTTGGAACTAGCGGGGGGCCTGGATGGGCAGTTCTTC. Translation: CASSLELAGGLDGQFF. The V gene is TRBV27, the J gene TRBJ2-1; the match to TRBD2 covers 12 bases. CDR1 is MNHEY, CDR2 SMNVEV, per germline (reference sequence). V was clipped by 3 bases and J by 12 bases; unmatched bases: 12. The CDR3 runs 16 residues.

CDR3 bases: TGTGCCAGCAGTTTGTGGAAGGGGACAACTGGAAACACCATATATTTT. Amino acid sequence: CASSLWKGTTGNTIYF. The rearrangement links TRBV28 to TRBJ1-3; D may be TRBD1 (6 bases). In germline, CDR1 is MDHEN, CDR2 SYDVKM. V was cut by 3 bases and J by 2 bases, with 14 bases left in between. The length of the CDR3 is 16 residues.

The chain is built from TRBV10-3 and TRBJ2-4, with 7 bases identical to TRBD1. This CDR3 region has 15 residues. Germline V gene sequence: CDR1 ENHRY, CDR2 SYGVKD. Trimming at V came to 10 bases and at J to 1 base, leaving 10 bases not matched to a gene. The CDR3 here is CATSTGMGAKNIQYF. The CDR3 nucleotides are TGTGCCACGTCGACAGGGATGGGGGCCAAAAACATTCAGTACTTC.